Listed below are T cell receptor beta chains from one sample, sequenced in a study of Graves' ophthalmopathy and Graves' hyperthyroidism. TCRdb re-analysed the multiplex PCR reads in MiXCR, keeping a single row per CDR3 protein. This table has roughly 600,000 distinct CDR3 sequences, roughly 40% appearing once. Sequencing was performed on peripheral blood or thyroid tissue (not recorded which). The origin of the receptors is an adult man with Graves' hyperthyroidism. The CDR3 runs from the conserved cysteine through the conserved F or W. D genes are given only for firm matches. The listing skips clone size in some rows; elsewhere it reads once, few, many or a size class.

V gene	D gene	clone size	J gene	CDR3 DNA	CDR3 protein
TRBV7-2	TRBD2	NA	TRBJ2-5	TGTGCCAGCAGCCAGTGGCGGGGGGGCCCTCAAGAGACCCAGTACTTC	CASSQWRGGPQETQYF
TRBV29-1	TRBD2	many	TRBJ2-5	TGCAGCGTTGACGGCACCGGGACTAGCGGGAAAGGGTCACTGGAGACCCAGTACTTC	CSVDGTGTSGKGSLETQYF
TRBV24-1	TRBD1	few	TRBJ1-2	TGTGCCACCAGTTCGAGGACAGGAGACTATGGCTACACCTTC	CATSSRTGDYGYTF
TRBV7-8	NA	few	TRBJ1-6	TGCGCCAGCAGCCGGGGGGAGGTTTCTTCCAGCTCCTATAATTCACCCCTCCACTTT	CASSRGEVSSSSYNSPLHF
TRBV19	TRBD1	NA	TRBJ1-2	TGTGCCAGTAGGCCGACAGGGGCCGGGTATGGCTACACCTTC	CASRPTGAGYGYTF
TRBV29-1	NA	NA	TRBJ1-2	TGCAGCGAGAACTATGGCTACACCTTC	CSENYGYTF
TRBV3-1	NA	NA	TRBJ2-1	TGTGCCAGCAGCCAAGATCTGCGGAATGAGCAGTTCTTC	CASSQDLRNEQFF
TRBV12-3/TRBV12-4	NA	many	TRBJ2-2	TGTGCCAGCAGTTTAAGGGCCCTCCCGAACACCGGGGAGCTGTTTTTT	CASSLRALPNTGELFF
TRBV29-1	NA	NA	TRBJ1-2	TGCAGCGTTGAAGACGGTCCGAGGGGCTACACCTTC	CSVEDGPRGYTF
TRBV5-8	NA	many	TRBJ1-6	TGTGCCAGCTCCCCGGGGGCGAAGGTGAATTCACCCCTCCACTTT	CASSPGAKVNSPLHF
TRBV5-8	NA	many	TRBJ1-1	TGTGCCAGCAGCTTGATGGGGACCGCGACTGAAGCTTTCTTT	CASSLMGTATEAFF
TRBV30	TRBD2	NA	TRBJ2-2	TGTGCCTGGAGGGCCGAAGCGGGGGAGATCACCGGGGAGCTGTTTTTT	CAWRAEAGEITGELFF
TRBV12-3/TRBV12-4	TRBD1	many	TRBJ1-2	TGTGCCAGCAGTCTTTCCCCCAGGGGGGCCAGCGGTGGCTACACCTTC	CASSLSPRGASGGYTF
TRBV29-1	NA	many	TRBJ2-7	TGCAGCGTTGAAGATGCCTCGAGCGAGCAGTACTTC	CSVEDASSEQYF
TRBV29-1	NA	many	TRBJ1-1	TGCAGCGTTGAAAGGACTGACGAAGCTTTCTTT	CSVERTDEAFF
TRBV20-1	NA	NA	TRBJ2-3	TGCAGGCCGGACAGTAGCACAGATACGCAGTATTTT	CRPDSSTDTQYF
TRBV7-9	TRBD1	many	TRBJ1-1	TGTGCCAGCAGCGCCGGGACAGGGGGATTCGACGAAGCTTTCTTT	CASSAGTGGFDEAFF
TRBV2	TRBD2	NA	TRBJ2-2	TGTGCCAGCAGTGAAACTAGCGGGGGCCCGCCCGGGGAGCTGTTTTTT	CASSETSGGPPGELFF
TRBV7-4	NA	NA	TRBJ1-3	TGTGCCAGCAGCCAAGATTACTGGAAGTCTGGAAACACCATATATTTT	CASSQDYWKSGNTIYF
TRBV20-1	TRBD1	many	TRBJ1-2	TGCAGTGCTTATACGAGCCTGGAGGAAAGGGACAGGTCAAACTATGGCTACACCTTC	CSAYTSLEERDRSNYGYTF
TRBV24-1	TRBD2	few	TRBJ2-3	TGTGCCACCAGTGATGTGGGGACTAACACAGATACGCAGTATTTT	CATSDVGTNTDTQYF
TRBV27	TRBD1	NA	TRBJ1-1	TGTGCCAGCAGCTCCTACAGGGGGGGGAGAACTGAAGCTTTCTTT	CASSSYRGGRTEAFF
TRBV9	TRBD1	few	TRBJ2-2	TGTGCCAGCAGCAAAGTCGGGAACAGGGGGGACACCGGGGAGCTGTTTTTT	CASSKVGNRGDTGELFF
TRBV10-3	NA	many	TRBJ1-1	TGTGCCATCAGTGAAGGACAGTATAACACTGAAGCTTTCTTT	CAISEGQYNTEAFF
TRBV29-1	NA	many	TRBJ2-6	TGCAGCGTTGAGTCCGGCTCTGGGGCCAACGTCCTGACTTTC	CSVESGSGANVLTF
TRBV3-1	TRBD1	NA	TRBJ2-7	TGTGCCAGCAGCCAAGTTACTAACATGGGACAGTCCTACGAGCAGTACTTC	CASSQVTNMGQSYEQYF
TRBV5-1	TRBD1	once	TRBJ2-7	TGCGCCAGCAGCGAAACAGGGGGTATCACCGAGCAGTACTTC	CASSETGGITEQYF
TRBV7-3	NA	many	TRBJ1-2	TGTGCCAGCAGCTCGGGGCAGGAATTGGGCTACACCTTC	CASSSGQELGYTF
TRBV7-8	NA	many	TRBJ1-3	TGTGCCAGCAGCCACGACAGCAACTCTGGAAACACCATATATTTT	CASSHDSNSGNTIYF
TRBV20-1	TRBD2	NA	TRBJ2-7	TGCAGTGCTAGAGGTTCCCTAGCGGGAGACGAGCAGTACTTC	CSARGSLAGDEQYF
TRBV15	NA	many	TRBJ1-2	TGTGCCACCAGCAGAGATAGGGGCAGTCCTAACTATGGCTACACCTTC	CATSRDRGSPNYGYTF
TRBV7-8	TRBD1	many	TRBJ2-7	TGTGCCAGCAACGTTGGACAGGGGAGTTTACACGAGCAGTACTTC	CASNVGQGSLHEQYF
TRBV19	TRBD2	NA	TRBJ2-2	TGTGCCAGTACCCCTCGGGCTAGCGGGGGGGTGAACACCGGGGAGCTGTTTTTT	CASTPRASGGVNTGELFF
TRBV29-1	NA	many	TRBJ2-2	TGCAGCGTTGATTCGGGCAGTCCCACCGGGGAGCTGTTTTTT	CSVDSGSPTGELFF
TRBV9	NA	many	TRBJ1-5	TGTGCCAGCAGCGTAGAAGGGGGGAATCAGCCCCAGCATTTT	CASSVEGGNQPQHF
TRBV6-5	NA	many	TRBJ1-1	TGTGCCAGCAGTACTTGGGTGAACTCGAACACTGAAGCTTTCTTT	CASSTWVNSNTEAFF
TRBV15	TRBD1	NA	TRBJ1-2	TGTGCCACCAGCAACCGGGACAGCTCTTTCTATGGCTACACCTTC	CATSNRDSSFYGYTF
TRBV20-1	NA	many	TRBJ1-4	TGCAGTGCTCAAAGACTAGGGGGGGATGAAAAACTGTTTTTT	CSAQRLGGDEKLFF
TRBV7-2	TRBD1	many	TRBJ2-2	TGTGCCAGCAGCATACGGACAGGGTCGAGTACCGGGGAGCTGTTTTTT	CASSIRTGSSTGELFF
TRBV28	NA	few	TRBJ1-6	TGTGCCAGCAGTTGGCAGACCAATTCACCCCTCCACTTT	CASSWQTNSPLHF
TRBV5-1	TRBD1	many	TRBJ1-5	TGCGCCAGCAGCTTTGGGACAGGGGGGGATCAGCCCCAGCATTTT	CASSFGTGGDQPQHF
TRBV6-5	TRBD1	NA	TRBJ1-5	TGTGCCAGCAGTCGAACAGGGGACCGCAATCAGCCCCAGCATTTT	CASSRTGDRNQPQHF